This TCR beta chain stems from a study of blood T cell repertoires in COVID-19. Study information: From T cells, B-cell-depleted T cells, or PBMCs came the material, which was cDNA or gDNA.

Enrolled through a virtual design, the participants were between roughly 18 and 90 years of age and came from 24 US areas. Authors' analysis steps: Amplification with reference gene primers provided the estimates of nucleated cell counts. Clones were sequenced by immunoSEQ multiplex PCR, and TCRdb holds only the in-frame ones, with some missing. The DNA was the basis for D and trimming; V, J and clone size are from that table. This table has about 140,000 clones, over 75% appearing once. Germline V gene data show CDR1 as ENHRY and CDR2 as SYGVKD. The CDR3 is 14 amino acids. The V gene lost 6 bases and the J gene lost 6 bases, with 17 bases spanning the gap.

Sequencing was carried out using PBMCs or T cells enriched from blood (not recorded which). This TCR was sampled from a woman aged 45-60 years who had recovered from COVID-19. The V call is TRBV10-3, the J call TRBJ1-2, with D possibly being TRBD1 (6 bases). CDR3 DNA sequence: TGTGCCATCAGCCGACAGGCCCAAAGACATGGCTACACCTTC. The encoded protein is CAISRQAQRHGYTF.